These T cell receptor beta chains were read from a single sample in a study of blood T cell repertoires in COVID-19. Using immunoSEQ multiplex PCR, the repertoire was profiled, and TCRdb retains in-frame clones only, with some absent. Altogether roughly 190,000 clones are present, approximately 80% being singletons, with the ten largest covering roughly 15%. The material sequenced was peripheral blood. Receptors originate from a woman in her seventies with COVID-19, enrolled during active disease. Each CDR3 is given with its conserved first and last residue. The D gene is left open where the match is weak. The size field is filled for only some rows; it gives once, few, many or a size class.

V gene	J gene	clone size	CDR3 length	D gene	CDR3 DNA	CDR3 protein
TRBV19	TRBJ1-2	once	16	.	TGTGCCAGTACGGACACAGGGACCTCTACTAACTATGGCTACACCTTC	CASTDTGTSTNYGYTF
TRBV28	TRBJ2-7	.	15	TRBD2	TGTGCCAGCAGTTCACCGGGACTAGAGAGGTACGAGCAGTACTTC	CASSSPGLERYEQYF
TRBV20-1	TRBJ2-3	.	11	.	TGCAGTGGGCTCGACACAGATACGCAGTATTTT	CSGLDTDTQYF
TRBV7-8	TRBJ1-1	.	14	.	TGTGCCAGCAGCCCGAGGGCCGTAAACACTGAAGCTTTCTTT	CASSPRAVNTEAFF
TRBV7-2	TRBJ2-1	few	14	.	TGTGCCAGCAGCTTTATGGAGGGTGGGAATGAGCAGTTCTTC	CASSFMEGGNEQFF
TRBV6-1	TRBJ2-6	once	16	.	TGTGCCAGCAGTAAAGACGGGATCTCTGGGGCCAACGTCCTGACTTTC	CASSKDGISGANVLTF
TRBV28	TRBJ2-5	.	18	TRBD2	TGTGCCAGCAGTTCTAGATCTAGCGGGGGCCGAGCAAGAGAGACCCAGTACTTC	CASSSRSSGGRARETQYF
TRBV9	TRBJ2-5	.	16	TRBD1	TGTGCCAGCAGCAAAAAAAGGGACAGGGGGATGGAGACCCAGTACTTC	CASSKKRDRGMETQYF
TRBV5-6	TRBJ1-1	.	13	.	TGTGCCAGCAGTAGGAGAGTACCGTCTAGGACTTTCTTT	CASSRRVPSRTFF
TRBV5-1	TRBJ2-2	.	18	TRBD2	TGCGCCAGCAGCCTGTCCCCTCAAGCTAGCGGGAACACCGGGGAGCTGTTTTTT	CASSLSPQASGNTGELFF
TRBV13	TRBJ1-1	.	14	.	TGCGCCAGCAGCTTAGGGGGGGCAGGGGTTATGGCTTTCTTT	CASSLGGAGVMAFF
TRBV7-9	TRBJ1-2	.	12	.	TGTGCCAGCAGCTCACAGCTGTATGGCTACACCTTC	CASSSQLYGYTF
TRBV19	TRBJ2-3	.	14	TRBD1	TGTGCCAGTAGTCCGGACAGGGGAACAGATACGCAGTATTTT	CASSPDRGTDTQYF
TRBV6-1	TRBJ1-1	.	15	TRBD1	TGTGCCAGCAGTGAAATACAGGGGGGTGTCACTGAAGCTTTCTTT	CASSEIQGGVTEAFF
TRBV19	TRBJ1-5	.	13	.	TGTGCCAGTAGTAAACAGGTTGGGCAGCCCCAGCATTTT	CASSKQVGQPQHF
TRBV6-5	TRBJ1-1	.	14	.	TGTGCCAGCAGCGTTCAGTATATGAACACTGAAGCTTTCTTT	CASSVQYMNTEAFF
TRBV28	TRBJ2-6	many	16	TRBD1	TGTGCCAGCAGCGGACAGGGGAGCTCTGGGGCCAACGTCCTGACTTTC	CASSGQGSSGANVLTF
TRBV12-3/TRBV12-4	TRBJ1-3	.	13	.	TGTGCCAGCAGTTTGCAGGGGTTAAACACCATATATTTT	CASSLQGLNTIYF
TRBV10-1	TRBJ1-1	.	13	TRBD1	TGCGCCAGCAGCTCTTGGACAGGGACTGAAGCTTTCTTT	CASSSWTGTEAFF
TRBV29-1	TRBJ1-1	.	13	.	TGCAGCGTTAAGCAGGGGATGAACACTGAAGCTTTCTTT	CSVKQGMNTEAFF